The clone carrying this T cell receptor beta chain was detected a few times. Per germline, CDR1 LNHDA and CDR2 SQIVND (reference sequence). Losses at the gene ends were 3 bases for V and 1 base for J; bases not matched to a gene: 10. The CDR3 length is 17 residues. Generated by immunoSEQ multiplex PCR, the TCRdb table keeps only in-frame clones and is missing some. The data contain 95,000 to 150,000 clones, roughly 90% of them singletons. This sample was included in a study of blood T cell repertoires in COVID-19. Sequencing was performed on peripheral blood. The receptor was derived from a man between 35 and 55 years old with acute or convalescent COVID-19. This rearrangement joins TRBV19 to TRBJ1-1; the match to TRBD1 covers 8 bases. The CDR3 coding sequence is TGTGCCAGTAGTATCGGACCCGACAGGGGTTGGAACACTGAAGCTTTCTTT. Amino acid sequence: CASSIGPDRGWNTEAFF.